A single sample gave rise to the 2 T cell receptor beta chains below, sequenced in a study of beta chain features in type 1 diabetes. The entirety of the isolated RNA underwent reverse transcription, so expressed TCRB transcripts were sequenced. Using immunoSEQ multiplex PCR, the repertoire was profiled, and TCRdb retains in-frame clones only, with some absent. The sample has hundreds of thousands of clones, 15% to 19% seen once. The specimen sequenced was naive CD4+ T cells from blood. The receptors come from a man between 18 and 35 years old in good health.

The chain employs TRBV7-2 and TRBJ2-2; 8 positions agree with TRBD2. The V segment lost 1 base and the J segment 8 bases; nucleotides outside the gene matches: 3. The V gene's germline CDR1 is SGHTA and CDR2 FQGNSA. This CDR3 has 14 residues. CDR3 residues: CASSLGTSMGELFF. CDR3 nucleotide sequence: TGTGCCAGCAGCTTAGGGACTAGCATGGGGGAGCTGTTTTTT.

The chain carries TRBV7-2 and TRBJ2-7; the D gene is possibly TRBD2 (5 bases). The CDR3 has 15 amino acids. Germline V gene sequence: CDR1 SGHTA, CDR2 FQGNSA. Trimming took off 5 bases at V and 5 bases at J, with 19 bases between the two ends. The CDR3 loop reads CASSPPRGSGDEQYF. CDR3 nucleotides: TGTGCCAGCAGCCCCCCCCGGGGTTCTGGAGACGAGCAGTACTTC.